This T cell receptor (beta chain) comes out of a study of human T cells and chemical hapten exposure. For the study at large: Each patch test put 0.01% DPC on the upper back, and results were read at 6 days. Study-wide results and caveats: Counts of expanded TCRs (at PT1) showed a positive correlation with patch test score.

MiXCR, run by TCRdb on the RACE reads, gives a single entry per CDR3 protein. Counted here are 57,000 or so distinct CDR3 sequences, 10% to 12% occurring once; the ten biggest clones make up around 4.1%. After removal of 4 bases from V and 6 bases from J, the junction contained 2 bases not matched to a gene. The CDR3 has 13 amino acids. The V gene's germline CDR1 is LGHDT and CDR2 YNNKEL (reference sequence). The time point here: pre-sensitization, week 0. As for treatment: therapeutic diphenylcyclopropenone sensitization with weekly scalp DPC. People who gave samples had alopecia, were 18 to 70 years old, and were suitable for DPC. This clonotype was seen at least ten times. The antigen remains unidentified.

The sequence was collected from a woman between 40 and 55 years old with alopecia areata. Some clones in this sample may be carry-over from other donors' samples. The material sequenced was whole blood, taken in connection with sensitization to the hapten diphenylcyclopropenone (DPC). The chain couples TRBV3-1 to TRBJ2-1, with TRBD1 matching over 8 bases. The CDR3 DNA sequence: TGTGCCAGCAGCCGACAGGGGATCAATGAGCAGTTCTTC. This gives the protein CASSRQGINEQFF.